This is a list of T cell receptor beta chains from one sample in a study of identical twins. One entry per CDR3 protein, called by TCRdb with MiXCR from the 5' RACE reads. The repertoire holds hundreds of thousands of distinct CDR3 sequences, with about 12% as singletons. The same sample was also used in a study of yellow fever vaccine responses in identical twins.

The sequencing input was CD8+ T cells sorted from blood. All receptors come from a young woman in good health. The CDR3 runs from the conserved cysteine through the conserved F or W. A D gene is named only where the DNA matches it firmly. Where a row states a size, it is once, few, many or the class of an expanded clone; other rows omit it.

j_call clone_size v_call d_call cdr3_nt cdr3_aa
TRBJ2-1 . TRBV12-3/TRBV12-4 . TGTGCCAGCACTTCCATTCGGGGTGTGCAGTTCTTC CASTSIRGVQFF
TRBJ2-5 . TRBV5-8 . TGTGCCAGCAGCCGTATGGGTGAGACCCAGTACTTC CASSRMGETQYF
TRBJ2-1 . TRBV27 . TGTGCCAGCAGTTCTAAGCGTTGGAGCTCCTACAATGAGCAGTTCTTC CASSSKRWSSYNEQFF
TRBJ2-3 . TRBV29-1 TRBD1 TGCAGCGTTGAAGATTCATTCATACGAACCAATAGGGGGCCTACGCAGTATTTT CSVEDSFIRTNRGPTQYF
TRBJ1-1 few TRBV5-1 . TGCGCCAGCAGCTTGTCGCAGGGACGGACTGAAGCTTTCTTT CASSLSQGRTEAFF
TRBJ2-3 many TRBV6-2/TRBV6-3 . TGTGCCAGCATCTTGGGGGAACACACAGATACGCAGTATTTT CASILGEHTDTQYF
TRBJ2-7 . TRBV15 TRBD1 TGTGCCACCAGCAGAGATAGGGCAGGGGGCTCCTACGAGCAGTACTTC CATSRDRAGGSYEQYF
TRBJ2-7 . TRBV12-3/TRBV12-4 TRBD1 TGTGCCACCTATGGGACAGAACACTACGAGCAGTACTTC CATYGTEHYEQYF
TRBJ2-1 few TRBV12-3/TRBV12-4 TRBD2 TGTGCCAGCAGTTTTGGACTAGCGGGTCCCGATGAGCAGTTCTTC CASSFGLAGPDEQFF
TRBJ1-1 many TRBV4-1 . TGCGCCAGCAGCCAAGGGTCAAGAAACACTGAAGCTTTCTTT CASSQGSRNTEAFF
TRBJ2-5 many TRBV28 . TGTGCCAGCAGTCCCTCGGGCGAACAAGAGACCCAGTACTTC CASSPSGEQETQYF
TRBJ2-7 many TRBV5-1 . TGCGCCAGCAGCTTGGATTTAGGTTCGTCCTACGAGCAGTACTTC CASSLDLGSSYEQYF
TRBJ2-7 few TRBV4-1 . TGCGCCAGCAGCGAGACAGGCCACTACGAGCAGTACTTC CASSETGHYEQYF
TRBJ1-4 many TRBV5-1 . TGCGCCAGCAGCTTGGATTATGGCAGTATTAATGAAAAACTGTTTTTT CASSLDYGSINEKLFF
TRBJ1-1 few TRBV4-1 . TGCGCCAGCAGCCAAGACTGGAGGCTTGGACGCCAGAACACTGAAGCTTTCTTT CASSQDWRLGRQNTEAFF
TRBJ2-5 . TRBV29-1 . TGCAGCGTTGAGGGGCTAGACGGGGAGACCCAGTACTTC CSVEGLDGETQYF
TRBJ1-3 few TRBV12-3/TRBV12-4 . TGTGCCAGCAGTCCCTGGGACACGGGAAACACCATATATTTT CASSPWDTGNTIYF
TRBJ1-5 many TRBV12-5 . TGTGCTAGTGGTTTGGTACAGGGAGGACAGCCCCAGCATTTT CASGLVQGGQPQHF
TRBJ2-1 few TRBV27 . TGTGCCAGCAGTTGGGCAAGTTGGAACAATGAGCAGTTCTTC CASSWASWNNEQFF
TRBJ2-1 many TRBV7-2 TRBD2 TGTGCCAGCAGCTTTACTAGCGGGGGGGCAGGAGAGCAGTTCTTC CASSFTSGGAGEQFF
TRBJ2-1 few TRBV7-6 TRBD2 TGTGCCAGCAGCTACCGGACTAGTAGTTTCAATGAGCAGTTCTTC CASSYRTSSFNEQFF
TRBJ2-1 . TRBV20-1 TRBD2 TGCAGTGCTAGAGATTTACTAGCGGGAAGACACAATGAGCAGTTCTTC CSARDLLAGRHNEQFF
TRBJ2-5 . TRBV9 . TGTGCCAGCAGCCCCCCCTCCGGGGGAGACGGAGAGACCCAGTACTTC CASSPPSGGDGETQYF
TRBJ2-1 few TRBV7-8 . TGTGCCAGCAGCCTGTACCGGGATGAGCAGTTCTTC CASSLYRDEQFF
TRBJ1-2 few TRBV12-3/TRBV12-4 TRBD1 TGTGCCACCGGGACAGGGGCTGGCTACACCTTC CATGTGAGYTF
TRBJ2-2 many TRBV5-1 . TGCGCCAGCAGCCCTGACGGGGGGCTCTCCACCGGGGAGCTGTTTTTT CASSPDGGLSTGELFF
TRBJ2-7 few TRBV14 . TGTGCCAGCAGCCAAGATAAGGCAGGAGACTCCTACGAGCAGTACTTC CASSQDKAGDSYEQYF
TRBJ2-7 . TRBV25-1 TRBD1 TGTGCCAGCAGTGGGACAGGGGCCTTTTACGAGCAGTACTTC CASSGTGAFYEQYF
TRBJ2-1 many TRBV2 . TGTGCCAGCACGGCGGCTCGCAATGAGCAGTTCTTC CASTAARNEQFF
TRBJ2-1 few TRBV3-1 . TGTGCCAGCAGGCGTGCGTCTACCCTGGGGGATGAGCAGTTCTTC CASRRASTLGDEQFF
TRBJ1-5 . TRBV11-2 . TGTGCCAGCAGCTTGGGCCCCGACAATCAGCCCCAGCATTTT CASSLGPDNQPQHF
TRBJ2-1 many TRBV6-5 . TGTGCCAGCAGGGCAGCCTACAATGAGCAGTTCTTC CASRAAYNEQFF
TRBJ1-1 . TRBV20-1 . TGCAGTGCTGAAGACTTTCCGAACACTGAAGCTTTCTTT CSAEDFPNTEAFF
TRBJ2-1 many TRBV3-1 TRBD2 TGTGCCAGCAGCCAAGTACTAGCGGGGAACAATGAGCAGTTCTTC CASSQVLAGNNEQFF
TRBJ2-3 many TRBV28 TRBD2 TGTGCCAGCAGTTCAACTAGCGGCCACACAGATACGCAGTATTTT CASSSTSGHTDTQYF
TRBJ2-3 few TRBV4-1 . TGCGCCAGCAGCCAAGATTCGGAAGGGGTCAGAGATACGCAGTATTTT CASSQDSEGVRDTQYF
TRBJ2-5 . TRBV19 TRBD1 TGTGCCAGTACCCCCACGGGACAGGGGTTACAAGAGACCCAGTACTTC CASTPTGQGLQETQYF
TRBJ2-1 many TRBV7-9 TRBD1 TGTGCCAGCAGGCTTGAGGGGGCAGAGCAGTTCTTC CASRLEGAEQFF
TRBJ2-3 few TRBV7-2 TRBD2 TGTGCCAGCAGCTTAGCGGGACTAGCGGGGGGAAGCACAGATACGCAGTATTTT CASSLAGLAGGSTDTQYF
TRBJ1-2 . TRBV11-2 . TGTGCCAGCAGCACCCGGACGGATTACTATGGCTACACCTTC CASSTRTDYYGYTF
TRBJ1-5 . TRBV15 . TGTGCCACCAGCAGAGTGGCCCCCGGGGGGCGGTTGTATCAGCCCCAGCATTTT CATSRVAPGGRLYQPQHF
TRBJ2-1 . TRBV27 TRBD2 TGTGCCAGCAGTTCTACCCATAGCGGGAACTACAATGAGCAGTTCTTC CASSSTHSGNYNEQFF
TRBJ2-1 many TRBV7-2 . TGTGCCAGCAGCTTACTGGGTAACTCCTACAATGAGCAGTTCTTC CASSLLGNSYNEQFF
TRBJ2-1 few TRBV3-1 . TGTGCCAGCAGCCGGGAATTAGCGGACACCTCCTACAATGAGCAGTTCTTC CASSRELADTSYNEQFF
TRBJ2-1 many TRBV4-2 . TGTGCCAGCAGCCAGGAACGGGGGAACTCCTACAATGAGCAGTTCTTC CASSQERGNSYNEQFF
TRBJ1-1 few TRBV7-9 . TGTGCCAGCAGCTCCCAGGGAGGTGAAGCTTTCTTT CASSSQGGEAFF
TRBJ2-7 many TRBV15 . TGTGCCACCAGCAGAGCTGAAGTTTACGAGCAGTACTTC CATSRAEVYEQYF
TRBJ2-6 . TRBV5-6 . TGTGCCAGCAGCTCCCAAGACCTCTCTGGGGCCAACGTCCTGACTTTC CASSSQDLSGANVLTF
TRBJ2-1 few TRBV3-1 . TGTGCCAGCGGGGCGCGGAGGGGGTACACCGATGAGCAGTTCTTC CASGARRGYTDEQFF
TRBJ2-1 many TRBV4-1 . TGCGCCAGCAGCCAAGATACGGTCGCAGGGGATAAGCAGTTCTTC CASSQDTVAGDKQFF
TRBJ1-2 . TRBV12-5 . TGTGCTAGTGGTAATAGACTATTCGAGGGCTACACCTTC CASGNRLFEGYTF
TRBJ2-3 few TRBV24-1 TRBD1 TGTGCCACCATGGACAGGCCCACAGATACGCAGTATTTT CATMDRPTDTQYF
TRBJ2-2 many TRBV27 . TGTGCCAGCAGTTTATGGCACCCGAACACCGGGGAGCTGTTTTTT CASSLWHPNTGELFF
TRBJ2-1 . TRBV3-1 TRBD1 TGTGCCAGCAGCCAAGAGGGACAGACCTACAATGAGCAGTTCTTC CASSQEGQTYNEQFF
TRBJ2-3 . TRBV7-9 . TGTGCCAGCAGCTTAACGGAGGGAGTAGCAGATACGCAGTATTTT CASSLTEGVADTQYF
TRBJ2-3 . TRBV2 . TGTGCCAGCAGTGAAGCTGGCCCAGATACGCAGTATTTT CASSEAGPDTQYF
TRBJ2-5 . TRBV20-1 TRBD2 TGCAGTGCTAATGTTTTAGCGGGGGACCAAGAGACCCAGTACTTC CSANVLAGDQETQYF
TRBJ2-1 many TRBV12-3/TRBV12-4 . TGTGCCAGCAGTTTTGGGGGAGTTAATGAGCAGTTCTTC CASSFGGVNEQFF
TRBJ1-6 . TRBV7-9 . TGTGCCAGCAGCTCGAATAATTCACCCCTCCACTTT CASSSNNSPLHF
TRBJ1-1 few TRBV2 . TGTGCCAGCACCTCAGTTATCGAAGCTTTCTTT CASTSVIEAFF